This entry describes one TCR beta chain. There are 15 residues in the CDR3. Germline V gene lookup returns CDR1 MNHEY and CDR2 SMNVEV (reference sequence). V dropped 3 bases and J dropped 2; count of bases not matched to a gene: 4. The data derive from a study of blood T cell repertoires in COVID-19. About the study: Acute and convalescent COVID-19 samples came from the United States, Italy and Spain. PBMCs, B-cell-depleted T cells, or T cells provided the cDNA or gDNA that made up the material.

Per the study methods: Estimates of nucleated cell counts were drawn from the amplification of reference gene primers. Some clones are missing from TCRdb's copy, which holds only in-frame ones; the method was immunoSEQ multiplex PCR. V and J calls and clone size follow that table, whereas D and trimming were derived from the DNA. The sample contains about 220,000 clones, more than 75% of which appear only once. Sequencing used peripheral blood. The genes are TRBV27 and TRBJ1-5; the match to TRBD1 covers 7 bases. The clonotype was recovered from a man aged 50-60 years who had recovered from COVID-19. CDR3 in DNA: TGTGCCAGCAGTTTCCAGGGGGTCGGCAATCAGCCCCAGCATTTT. Its translation: CASSFQGVGNQPQHF.